This T cell receptor (beta chain) was sequenced in a study of HIV-infected patients and healthy controls. The repertoire came from unfractionated whole blood and reflected all unsorted peripheral T cells. At least ten counts were recorded for this clonotype. Alpha and beta constant-region primers primed reverse transcription of around 500 ng RNA. Alpha and beta chain libraries were made separately by chain-specific third strand synthesis with multiplexing indices. TCRdb re-called the 5' RACE reads through MiXCR, storing one row per CDR3 protein. This repertoire shows roughly 10,000 distinct CDR3 sequences, roughly 8% found once; its top ten account for roughly 5%. This CDR3 has 14 amino acids. CDR1 MGHRA and CDR2 YSYEKL come from the germline V gene. V was clipped by 6 bases and J by 4 bases; unmatched bases: 5.

The clonotype originates from an adult in good health. Sequencing was carried out using blood. This sequence joins TRBV4-1 and TRBJ2-3; TRBD2 matches at 9 bases. The CDR3 bases are TGCGCCAGCAGTTCTCAGCGGGGGGCAGATACGCAGTATTTT. This translates into CASSSQRGADTQYF.